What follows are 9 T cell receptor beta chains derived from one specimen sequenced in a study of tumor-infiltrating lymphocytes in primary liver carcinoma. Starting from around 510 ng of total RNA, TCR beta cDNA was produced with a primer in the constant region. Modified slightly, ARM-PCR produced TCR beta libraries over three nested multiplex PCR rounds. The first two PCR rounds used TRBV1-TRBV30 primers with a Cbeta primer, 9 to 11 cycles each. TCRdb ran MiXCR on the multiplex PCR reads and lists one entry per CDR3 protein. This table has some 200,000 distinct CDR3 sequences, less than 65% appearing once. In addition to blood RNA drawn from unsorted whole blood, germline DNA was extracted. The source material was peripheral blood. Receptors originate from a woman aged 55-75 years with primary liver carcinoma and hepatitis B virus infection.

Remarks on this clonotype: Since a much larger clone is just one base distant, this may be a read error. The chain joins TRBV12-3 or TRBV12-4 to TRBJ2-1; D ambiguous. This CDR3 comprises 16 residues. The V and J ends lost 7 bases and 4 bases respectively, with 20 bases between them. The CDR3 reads CASTPSSENNYNEQFF. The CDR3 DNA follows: TGTGCCAGCACCCCCTCTAGTGAGAACAATTACAATGAGCAGTTCTTC.

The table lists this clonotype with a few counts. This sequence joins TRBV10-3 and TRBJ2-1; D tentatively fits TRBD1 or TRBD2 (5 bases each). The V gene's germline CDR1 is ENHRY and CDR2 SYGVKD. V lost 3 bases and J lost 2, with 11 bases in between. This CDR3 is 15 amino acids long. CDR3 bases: TGTGCCATCAGTGACCCGGGGCGTACCTACAATGAGCAGTTCTTC. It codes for CAISDPGRTYNEQFF.

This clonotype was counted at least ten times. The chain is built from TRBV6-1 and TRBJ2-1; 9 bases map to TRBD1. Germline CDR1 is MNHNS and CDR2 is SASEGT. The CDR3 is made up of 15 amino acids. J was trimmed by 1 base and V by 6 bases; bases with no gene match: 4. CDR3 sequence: CASRLDRGSYNEQFF. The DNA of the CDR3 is TGTGCCAGCAGACTCGACAGGGGGTCCTACAATGAGCAGTTCTTC.

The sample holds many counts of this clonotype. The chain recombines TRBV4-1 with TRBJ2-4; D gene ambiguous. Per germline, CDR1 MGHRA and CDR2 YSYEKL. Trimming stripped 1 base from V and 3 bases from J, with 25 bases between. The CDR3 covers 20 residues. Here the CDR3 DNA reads TGCGCCAGCAGCCAAGTAATCCACCTCCCCCAGTCATTGGTCAAAAACATTCAGTACTTC. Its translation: CASSQVIHLPQSLVKNIQYF.

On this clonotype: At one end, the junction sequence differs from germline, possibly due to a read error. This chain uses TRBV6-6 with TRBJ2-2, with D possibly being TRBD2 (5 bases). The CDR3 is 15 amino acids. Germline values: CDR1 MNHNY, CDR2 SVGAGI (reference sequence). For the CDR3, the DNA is TGTGCCAGCGGCCGTACGAAAGGCCTCACCGGGGAGCCGTTTTTT. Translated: CASGRTKGLTGEPFF.

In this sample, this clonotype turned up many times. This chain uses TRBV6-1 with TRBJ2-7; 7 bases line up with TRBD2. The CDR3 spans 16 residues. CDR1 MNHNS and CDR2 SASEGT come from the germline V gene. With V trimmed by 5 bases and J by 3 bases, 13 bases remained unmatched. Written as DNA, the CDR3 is TGTGCCAGCAGTTCCGGGTCGGGGGGACGGTACTACGAGCAGTACTTC. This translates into CASSSGSGGRYYEQYF.

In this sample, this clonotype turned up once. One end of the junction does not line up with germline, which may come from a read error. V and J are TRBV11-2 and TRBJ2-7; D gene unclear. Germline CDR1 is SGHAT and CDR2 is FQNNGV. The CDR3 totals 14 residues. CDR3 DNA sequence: TGTGTCAGCAGCTTAGGTGGATCGTCTTACGGGCAGTACTTC. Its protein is CVSSLGGSSYGQYF.

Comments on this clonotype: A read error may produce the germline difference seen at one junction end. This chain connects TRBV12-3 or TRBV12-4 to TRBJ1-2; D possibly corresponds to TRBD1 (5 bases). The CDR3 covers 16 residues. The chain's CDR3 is CASSSDWDGANYGHTF. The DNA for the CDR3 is TGTGCCAGCAGTTCAGACTGGGACGGCGCTAACTATGGCCACACCTTC.

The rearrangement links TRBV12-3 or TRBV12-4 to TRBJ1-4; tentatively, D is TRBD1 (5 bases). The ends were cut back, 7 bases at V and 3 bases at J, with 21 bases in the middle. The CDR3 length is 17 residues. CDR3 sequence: CASTPQEWVWANEKLFF. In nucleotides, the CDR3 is TGTGCCAGCACTCCACAGGAGTGGGTCTGGGCTAATGAAAAACTGTTTTTT.